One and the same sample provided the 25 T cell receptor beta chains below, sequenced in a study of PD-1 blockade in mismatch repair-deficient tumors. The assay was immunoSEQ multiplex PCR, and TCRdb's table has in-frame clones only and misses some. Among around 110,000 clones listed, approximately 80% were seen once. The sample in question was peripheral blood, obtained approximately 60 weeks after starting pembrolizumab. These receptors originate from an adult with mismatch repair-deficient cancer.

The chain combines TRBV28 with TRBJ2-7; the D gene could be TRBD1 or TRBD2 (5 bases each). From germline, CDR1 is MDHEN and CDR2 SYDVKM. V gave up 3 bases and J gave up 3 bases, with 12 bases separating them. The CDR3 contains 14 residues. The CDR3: CASSFAGSLYEQYF. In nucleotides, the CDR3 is TGTGCCAGCAGTTTCGCAGGGAGCCTCTACGAGCAGTACTTC. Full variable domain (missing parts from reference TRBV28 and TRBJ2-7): DVKVTQSSRYLVKRTGEKVFLECVQDMDHENMFWYRQDPGLGLRLIYFSYDVKMKEKGDIPEGYSVSREKKERFSLILESASTNQTSMYLCASSFAGSLYEQYFGPGTRLTVT.

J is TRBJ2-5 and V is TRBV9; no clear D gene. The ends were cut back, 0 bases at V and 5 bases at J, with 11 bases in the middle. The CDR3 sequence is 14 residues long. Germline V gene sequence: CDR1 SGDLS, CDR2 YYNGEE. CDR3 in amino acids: CASSVVGQSETQYF. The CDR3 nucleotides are TGTGCCAGCAGCGTAGTCGGGCAAAGCGAGACCCAGTACTTC.

This CDR3 reads CAWSVSGRGRGYGYTF. CDR3 in DNA: TGTGCCTGGAGTGTTAGTGGCAGGGGAAGGGGCTATGGCTACACCTTC. The chain recombines TRBV30 with TRBJ1-2; D possibly corresponds to TRBD1 (6 bases). The germline gives CDR1 GTSNPN, CDR2 SVGIG (reference sequence). V lost 0 bases to trimming and J lost 4 bases, with 18 bases between them. The CDR3 consists of 16 residues. The full variable domain, completed using reference TRBV30 and TRBJ1-2, is SQTIHQWPATLVQPVGSPLSLECTVEGTSNPNLYWYRQAAGRGLQLLFYSVGIGQISSEVPQNLSASRPQDRQFILSSKKLLLSDSGFYLCAWSVSGRGRGYGYTFGSGTRLTVV.

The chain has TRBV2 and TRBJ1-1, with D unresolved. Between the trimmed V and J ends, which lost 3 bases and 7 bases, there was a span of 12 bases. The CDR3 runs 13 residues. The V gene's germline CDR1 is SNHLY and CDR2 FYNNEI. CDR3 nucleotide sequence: TGTGCCAGCAGTGATCTCTCAGGCCATGAAGCTTTCTTT. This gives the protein CASSDLSGHEAFF.

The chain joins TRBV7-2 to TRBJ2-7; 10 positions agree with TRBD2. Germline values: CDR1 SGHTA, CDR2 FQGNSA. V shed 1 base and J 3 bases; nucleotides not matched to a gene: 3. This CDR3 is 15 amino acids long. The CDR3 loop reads CASSLVAGGGYEQYF. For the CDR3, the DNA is TGTGCCAGCAGCTTAGTAGCGGGAGGAGGCTACGAGCAGTACTTC.

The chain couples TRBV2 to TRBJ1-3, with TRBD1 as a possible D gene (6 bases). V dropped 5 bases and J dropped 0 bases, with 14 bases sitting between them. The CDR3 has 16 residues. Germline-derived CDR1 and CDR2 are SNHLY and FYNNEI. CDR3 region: CASSITDRRSGNTIYF. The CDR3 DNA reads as TGTGCCAGCAGTATAACCGACAGGCGCTCTGGAAACACCATATATTTT.

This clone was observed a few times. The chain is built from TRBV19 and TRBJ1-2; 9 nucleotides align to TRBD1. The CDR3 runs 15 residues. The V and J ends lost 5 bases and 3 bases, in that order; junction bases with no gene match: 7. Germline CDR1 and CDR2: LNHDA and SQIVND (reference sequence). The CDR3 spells CASSSQGTGYYGYTF. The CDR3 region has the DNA TGTGCCAGTAGTTCCCAAGGGACAGGGTACTATGGCTACACCTTC.

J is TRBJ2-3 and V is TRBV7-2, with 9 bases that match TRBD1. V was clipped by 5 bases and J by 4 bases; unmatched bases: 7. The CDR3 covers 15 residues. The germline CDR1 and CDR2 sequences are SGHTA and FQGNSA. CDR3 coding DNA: TGTGCCAGCAGCCCTGGACAGGGGAGGGCAGATACGCAGTATTTT. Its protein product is CASSPGQGRADTQYF.

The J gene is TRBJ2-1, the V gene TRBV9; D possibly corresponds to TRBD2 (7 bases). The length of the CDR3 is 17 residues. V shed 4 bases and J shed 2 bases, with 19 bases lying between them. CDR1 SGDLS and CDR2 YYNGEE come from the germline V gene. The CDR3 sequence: CASSPPGGGATYNEQFF. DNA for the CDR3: TGTGCCAGCAGCCCGCCGGGGGGCGGAGCCACCTACAATGAGCAGTTCTTC. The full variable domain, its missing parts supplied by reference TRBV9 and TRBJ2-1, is DSGVTQTPKHLITATGQRVTLRCSPRSGDLSVYWYQQSLDQGLQFLIQYYNGEERAKGNILERFSAQQFPDLHSELNLSSLELGDSALYFCASSPPGGGATYNEQFFGPGTRLTVL.

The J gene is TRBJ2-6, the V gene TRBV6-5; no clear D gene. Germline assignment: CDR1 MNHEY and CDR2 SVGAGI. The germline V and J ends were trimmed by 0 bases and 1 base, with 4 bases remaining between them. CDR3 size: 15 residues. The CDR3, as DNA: TGTGCCAGCAGTTACTCACAGTCTGGGGCCAACGTCCTGACTTTC. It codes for CASSYSQSGANVLTF.

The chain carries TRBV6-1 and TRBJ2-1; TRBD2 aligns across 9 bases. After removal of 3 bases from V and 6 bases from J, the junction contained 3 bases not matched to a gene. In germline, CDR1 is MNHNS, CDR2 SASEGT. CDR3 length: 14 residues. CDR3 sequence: CASSDPTSGNEQFF. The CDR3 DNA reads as TGTGCCAGCAGTGACCCGACTAGCGGCAATGAGCAGTTCTTC.

CDR3 residues: CASSQEGAYTF. CDR3 nucleotides: TGTGCCAGCAGCCAAGAGGGGGCATACACCTTC. The chain recombines TRBV5-4 with TRBJ1-2, with TRBD1 matching over 7 bases. Germline V gene sequence: CDR1 SGHNT, CDR2 YYREEE (reference sequence). The trim removed 4 bases at V and 11 bases at J, leaving 5 bases unmatched. The CDR3 has 11 amino acids.

This CDR3 reads CASSRGQYTGELFF. CDR3 DNA: TGTGCCAGCAGCCGCGGACAGTACACCGGGGAGCTGTTTTTT. The chain is built from TRBV14 and TRBJ2-2, with D possibly matching TRBD1 (6 bases). The CDR3 has 14 residues. CDR1 SGHDN and CDR2 FVKESK come from the germline V gene. V was shortened by 4 bases and J by 3 bases, with 9 bases between the two germline ends.

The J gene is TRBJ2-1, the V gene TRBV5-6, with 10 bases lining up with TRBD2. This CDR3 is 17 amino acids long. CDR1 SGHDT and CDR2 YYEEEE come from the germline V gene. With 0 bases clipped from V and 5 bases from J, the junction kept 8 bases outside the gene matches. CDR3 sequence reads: CASSLDRLLAGDNEQFF. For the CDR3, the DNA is TGTGCCAGCAGCTTGGACAGGCTTCTAGCGGGAGACAATGAGCAGTTCTTC.

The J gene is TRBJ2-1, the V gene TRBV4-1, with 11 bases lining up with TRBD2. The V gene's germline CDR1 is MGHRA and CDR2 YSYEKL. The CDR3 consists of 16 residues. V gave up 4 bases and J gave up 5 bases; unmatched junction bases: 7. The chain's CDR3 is CASSRVAGGANNEQFF. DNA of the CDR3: TGCGCCAGCAGCCGAGTAGCGGGAGGGGCAAACAATGAGCAGTTCTTC.

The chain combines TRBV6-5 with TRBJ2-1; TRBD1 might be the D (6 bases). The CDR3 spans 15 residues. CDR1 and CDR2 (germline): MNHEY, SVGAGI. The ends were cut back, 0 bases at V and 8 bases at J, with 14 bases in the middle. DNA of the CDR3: TGTGCCAGCAGTTACTCGTCCCTCACAGGGCATGAGCAGTTCTTC. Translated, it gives CASSYSSLTGHEQFF.

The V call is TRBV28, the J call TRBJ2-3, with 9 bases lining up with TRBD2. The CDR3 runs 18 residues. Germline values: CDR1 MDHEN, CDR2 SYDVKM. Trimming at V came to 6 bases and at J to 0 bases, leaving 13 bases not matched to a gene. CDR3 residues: CASSLLSGRGTSTDTQYF. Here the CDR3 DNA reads TGTGCCAGCAGCCTCCTTAGCGGGAGAGGGACAAGCACAGATACGCAGTATTTT.

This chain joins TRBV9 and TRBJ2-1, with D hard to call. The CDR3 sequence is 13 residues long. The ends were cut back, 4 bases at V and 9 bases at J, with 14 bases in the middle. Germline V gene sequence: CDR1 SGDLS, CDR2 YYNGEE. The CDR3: CASSSSLKSEQFF. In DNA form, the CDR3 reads TGTGCCAGCAGCTCATCTCTTAAAAGTGAGCAGTTCTTC.

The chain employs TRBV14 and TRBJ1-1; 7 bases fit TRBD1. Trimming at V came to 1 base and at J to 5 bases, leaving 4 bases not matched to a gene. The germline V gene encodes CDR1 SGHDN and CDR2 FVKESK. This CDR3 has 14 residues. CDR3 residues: CASSQVQGLTEAFF. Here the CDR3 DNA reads TGTGCCAGCAGCCAAGTACAGGGGTTGACTGAAGCTTTCTTT.

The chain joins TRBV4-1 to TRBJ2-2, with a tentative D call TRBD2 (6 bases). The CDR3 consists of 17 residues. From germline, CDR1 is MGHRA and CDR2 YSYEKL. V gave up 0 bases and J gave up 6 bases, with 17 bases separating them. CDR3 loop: CASSQDSIPLAPGELFF. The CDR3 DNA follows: TGCGCCAGCAGCCAAGATAGCATCCCACTAGCTCCCGGGGAGCTGTTTTTT.

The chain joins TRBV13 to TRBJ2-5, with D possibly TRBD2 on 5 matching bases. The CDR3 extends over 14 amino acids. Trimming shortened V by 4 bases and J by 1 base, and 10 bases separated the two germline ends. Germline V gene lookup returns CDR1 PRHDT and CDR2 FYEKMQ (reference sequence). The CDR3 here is CASSSLGSQETQYF. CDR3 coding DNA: TGTGCCAGCAGCTCCTTAGGGAGCCAAGAGACCCAGTACTTC. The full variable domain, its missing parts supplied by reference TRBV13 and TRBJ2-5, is AAGVIQSPRHLIKEKRETATLKCYPIPRHDTVYWYQQGPGQDPQFLISFYEKMQSDKGSIPDRFSAQQFSDYHSELNMSSLELGDSALYFCASSSLGSQETQYFGPGTRLLVL.

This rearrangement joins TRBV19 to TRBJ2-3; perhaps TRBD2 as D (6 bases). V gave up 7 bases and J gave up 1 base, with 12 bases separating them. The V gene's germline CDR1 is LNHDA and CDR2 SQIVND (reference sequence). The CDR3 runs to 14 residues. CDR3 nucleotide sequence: TGTGCCAGTACCCCATCGGGAGGCACAGATACGCAGTATTTT. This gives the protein CASTPSGGTDTQYF.

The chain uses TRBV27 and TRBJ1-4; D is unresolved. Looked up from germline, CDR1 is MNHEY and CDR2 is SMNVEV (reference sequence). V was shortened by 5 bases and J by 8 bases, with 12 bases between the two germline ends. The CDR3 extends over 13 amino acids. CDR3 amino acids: CASSARPAEKLFF. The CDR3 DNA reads TGTGCCAGCAGTGCCCGACCCGCCGAAAAACTGTTTTTT.

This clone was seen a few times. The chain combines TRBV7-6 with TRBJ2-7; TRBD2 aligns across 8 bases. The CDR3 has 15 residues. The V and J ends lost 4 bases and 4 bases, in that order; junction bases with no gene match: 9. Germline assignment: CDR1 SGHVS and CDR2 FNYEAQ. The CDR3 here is CASSSLSGSDYEQYF. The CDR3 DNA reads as TGTGCCAGCAGCTCTCTCAGCGGGAGCGATTACGAGCAGTACTTC.

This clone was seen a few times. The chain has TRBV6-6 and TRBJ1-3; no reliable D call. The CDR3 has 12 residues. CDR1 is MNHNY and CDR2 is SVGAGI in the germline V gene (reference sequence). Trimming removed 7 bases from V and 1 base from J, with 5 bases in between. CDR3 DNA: TGTGCCAGCATAGGGTCTGGAAACACCATATATTTT. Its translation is CASIGSGNTIYF.